The T cell receptor beta chain under discussion was sequenced for a study of CD8 T cells in ankylosing spondylitis. General study points: As reported, disease-linked clones showed significant enrichment in matched ankylosing spondylitis synovial fluid. In the blood and synovial fluid of reactive arthritis, some motif variants had been previously reported. Within ankylosing spondylitis blood, a TCR beta motif made up of several highly homologous variants appeared to be characteristic.

Trimming removed 3 bases at V and 5 bases at J, with 13 bases between. Per germline, CDR1 GTSNPN and CDR2 SVGIG (reference sequence). This CDR3 is built from 13 residues. There are a few counts of this clonotype. Its antigen is currently unknown. In TCRdb, the 5' RACE reads were re-called with MiXCR into one record per CDR3 protein. Here the sample spans some 300,000 distinct CDR3 sequences, less than 25% being singletons. The clonotype originates from a female donor with ankylosing spondylitis or in good health (not recorded which). The chain links TRBV30 to TRBJ1-1; the D gene is possibly TRBD1 (5 bases). What was sequenced was blood, either unsorted or a sorted T cell fraction (not recorded which). This CDR3 reads CAWSPDRDTEAFF. The CDR3, as DNA: TGTGCCTGGAGCCCAGACAGAGATACTGAAGCTTTCTTT.